This record concerns one TCR beta chain sequence. Its antigen is currently unknown. Each donor's blood draw was around 10 milliliters of peripheral blood. This specimen belongs to a study of blood T cells in healthy people across ages. Study overall: Template switching picked up about one barcoded beta molecule for each two T cells. Whole-study results and caveats: Diversity figures based on one million T cells were deemed too low.

V shed 3 bases and J shed 5 bases, with 12 bases lying between them. The CDR3 consists of 14 residues. The germline V gene has CDR1 KGHDR and CDR2 SFDVKD. For the second PCR, which ran for about 7 to 12 cycles, a sample-barcoded 5' primer and a J-beta primer mix were used. Via MiXCR, TCRdb re-called the 5' RACE reads, giving one row per CDR3 protein. Seen here are over 1.5 million distinct CDR3 sequences, 49% observed once, and the top ten hold roughly 2%. The chain employs TRBV24-1 and TRBJ1-2; D unresolved. The sample was blood. The sequence derives from a woman between 35 and 50 years old in good health. CDR3 in DNA: TGTGCCACCAGTGATCCGCGGGATGGGTATGGCTACACCTTC. This translates into CATSDPRDGYGYTF.